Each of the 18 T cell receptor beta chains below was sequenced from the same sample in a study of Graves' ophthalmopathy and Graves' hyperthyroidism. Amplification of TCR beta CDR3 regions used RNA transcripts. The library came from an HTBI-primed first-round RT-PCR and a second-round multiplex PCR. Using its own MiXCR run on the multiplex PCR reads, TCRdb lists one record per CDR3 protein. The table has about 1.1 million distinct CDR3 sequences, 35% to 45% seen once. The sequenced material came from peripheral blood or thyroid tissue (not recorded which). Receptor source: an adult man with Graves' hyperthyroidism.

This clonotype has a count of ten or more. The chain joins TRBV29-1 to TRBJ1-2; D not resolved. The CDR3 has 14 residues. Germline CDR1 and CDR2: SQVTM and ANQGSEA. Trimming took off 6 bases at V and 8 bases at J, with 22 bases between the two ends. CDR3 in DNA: TGCAGCGTCACTGGGTCGTCCACGTACTTGGGCTACACCTTC. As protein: CSVTGSSTYLGYTF.

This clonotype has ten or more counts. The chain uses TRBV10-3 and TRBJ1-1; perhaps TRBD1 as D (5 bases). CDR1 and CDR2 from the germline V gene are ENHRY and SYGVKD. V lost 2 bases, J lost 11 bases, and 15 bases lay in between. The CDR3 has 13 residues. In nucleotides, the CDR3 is TGTGCCATCAGTGAGAAAGGCAGGGTTGGTGCTTTCTTT. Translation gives CAISEKGRVGAFF.

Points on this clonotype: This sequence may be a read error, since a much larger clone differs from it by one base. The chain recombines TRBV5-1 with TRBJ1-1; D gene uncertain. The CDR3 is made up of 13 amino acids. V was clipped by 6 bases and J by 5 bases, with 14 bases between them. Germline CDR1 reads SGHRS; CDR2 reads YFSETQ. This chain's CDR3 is CASNVNPGTEAFF. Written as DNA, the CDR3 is TGCGCCAGCAACGTAAACCCGGGGACTGAAGCTTTCTTT. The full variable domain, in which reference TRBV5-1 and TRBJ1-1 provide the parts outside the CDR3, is KAGVTQTPRYLIKTRGQQVTLSCSPISGHRSVSWYQQTPGQGLQFLFEYFSETQRNKGNFPGRFSGRQFSNSRSEMNVSTLELGDSALYLCASNVNPGTEAFFGQGTRLTVV.

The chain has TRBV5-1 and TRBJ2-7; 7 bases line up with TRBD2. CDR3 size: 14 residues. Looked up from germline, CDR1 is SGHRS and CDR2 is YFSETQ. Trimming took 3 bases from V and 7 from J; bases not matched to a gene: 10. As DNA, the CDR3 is TGCGCCAGCAGCTCGAGGTGGGAGGGAGATGAGCAGTACTTC. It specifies CASSSRWEGDEQYF.

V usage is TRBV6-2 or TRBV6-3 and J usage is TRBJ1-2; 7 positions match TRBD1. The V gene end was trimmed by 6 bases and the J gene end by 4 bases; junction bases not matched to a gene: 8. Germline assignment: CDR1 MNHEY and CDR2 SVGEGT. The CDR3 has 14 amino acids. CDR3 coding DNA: TGTGCCAGCAGCCGACCGGGACAGAGCTATGGCTACACCTTC. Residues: CASSRPGQSYGYTF.

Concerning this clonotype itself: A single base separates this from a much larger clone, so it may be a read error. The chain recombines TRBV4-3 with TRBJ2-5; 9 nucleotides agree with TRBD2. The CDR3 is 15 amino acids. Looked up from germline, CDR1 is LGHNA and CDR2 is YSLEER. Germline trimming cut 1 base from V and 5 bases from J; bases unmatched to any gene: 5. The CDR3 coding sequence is TGCGCCAGCAGCCAAGCATGGCGGGGGGGCGAGACCCAGTACTTC. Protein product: CASSQAWRGGETQYF.

CDR3 sequence reads: CASSAFLATANTEAFF. As DNA, the CDR3 is TGTGCCAGCAGTGCTTTCTTAGCTACAGCGAACACTGAAGCTTTCTTT. This sequence joins TRBV15 and TRBJ1-1, with D unclear. V was cut by 10 bases and J by 1 base, with 22 bases left in between. Germline-derived CDR1 and CDR2 are LNHNV and YYDKDF (reference sequence). The CDR3 runs to 16 residues.

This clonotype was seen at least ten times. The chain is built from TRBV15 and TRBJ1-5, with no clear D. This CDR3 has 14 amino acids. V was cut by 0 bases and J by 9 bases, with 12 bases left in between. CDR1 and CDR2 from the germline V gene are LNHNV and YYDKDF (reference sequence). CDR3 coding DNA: TGTGCCACCAGCAGAGATTCGAAGGTCTGGCCCCAGCATTTT. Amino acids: CATSRDSKVWPQHF.

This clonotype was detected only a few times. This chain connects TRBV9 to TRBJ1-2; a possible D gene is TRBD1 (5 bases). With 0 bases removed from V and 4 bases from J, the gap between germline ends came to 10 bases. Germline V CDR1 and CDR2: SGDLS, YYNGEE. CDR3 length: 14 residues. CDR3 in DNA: TGTGCCAGCAGCGTAGGGGACGGCCCCTATGGCTACACCTTC. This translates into CASSVGDGPYGYTF.

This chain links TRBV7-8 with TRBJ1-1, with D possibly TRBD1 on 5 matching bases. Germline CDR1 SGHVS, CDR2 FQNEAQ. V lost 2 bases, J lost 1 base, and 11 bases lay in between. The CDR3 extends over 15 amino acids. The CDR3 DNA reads TGTGCCAGCAGCTTACTGGCCAGGGCGAACACTGAAGCTTTCTTT. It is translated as CASSLLARANTEAFF.

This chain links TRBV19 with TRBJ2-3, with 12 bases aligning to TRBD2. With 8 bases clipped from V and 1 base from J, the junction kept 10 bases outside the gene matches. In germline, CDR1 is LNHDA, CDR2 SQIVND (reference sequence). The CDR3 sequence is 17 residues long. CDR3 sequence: CASSIGASGRGTDTQYF. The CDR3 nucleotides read TGTGCCAGTTCAATCGGGGCTAGCGGGAGGGGCACAGATACGCAGTATTTT.

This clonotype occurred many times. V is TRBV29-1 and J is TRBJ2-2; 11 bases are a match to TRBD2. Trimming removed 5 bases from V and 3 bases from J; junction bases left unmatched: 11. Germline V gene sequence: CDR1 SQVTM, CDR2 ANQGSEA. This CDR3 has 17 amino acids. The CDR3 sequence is CSVLTSGGRSYTGELFF. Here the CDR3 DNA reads TGCAGCGTTCTTACTAGCGGGGGTCGTTCGTACACCGGGGAGCTGTTTTTT.

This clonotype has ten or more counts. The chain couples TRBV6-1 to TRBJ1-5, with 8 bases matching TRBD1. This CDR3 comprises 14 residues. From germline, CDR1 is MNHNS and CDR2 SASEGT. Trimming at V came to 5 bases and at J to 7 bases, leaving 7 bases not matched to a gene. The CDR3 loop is CASSLQGAYQPQHF. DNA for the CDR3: TGTGCCAGCAGTCTTCAGGGGGCCTACCAGCCCCAGCATTTT.

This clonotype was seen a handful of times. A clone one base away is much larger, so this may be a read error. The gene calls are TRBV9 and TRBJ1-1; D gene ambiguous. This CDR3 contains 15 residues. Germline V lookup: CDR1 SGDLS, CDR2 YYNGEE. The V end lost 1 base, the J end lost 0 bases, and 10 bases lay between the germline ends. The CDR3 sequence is CASSVNSALNTEAFF. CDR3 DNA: TGTGCCAGCAGCGTAAACAGTGCGTTGAACACTGAAGCTTTCTTT. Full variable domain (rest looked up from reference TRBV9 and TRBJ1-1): DSGVTQTPKHLITATGQRVTLRCSPRSGDLSVYWYQQSLDQGLQFLIQYYNGEERAKGNILERFSAQQFPDLHSELNLSSLELGDSALYFCASSVNSALNTEAFFGQGTRLTVV.

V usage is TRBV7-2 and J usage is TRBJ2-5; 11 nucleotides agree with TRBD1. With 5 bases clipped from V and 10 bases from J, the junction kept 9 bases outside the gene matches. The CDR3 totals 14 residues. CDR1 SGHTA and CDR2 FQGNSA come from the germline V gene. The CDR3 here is CASSAPPGQGVQYF. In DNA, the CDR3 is TGTGCCAGCAGCGCACCCCCGGGACAGGGGGTCCAGTACTTC.

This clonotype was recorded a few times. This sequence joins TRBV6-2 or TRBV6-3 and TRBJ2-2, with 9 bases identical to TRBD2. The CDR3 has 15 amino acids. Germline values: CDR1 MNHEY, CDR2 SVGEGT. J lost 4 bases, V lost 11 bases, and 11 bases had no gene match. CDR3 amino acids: CAAGIAGEATGELFF. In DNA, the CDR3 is TGTGCCGCGGGGATAGCGGGAGAAGCCACCGGGGAGCTGTTTTTT.

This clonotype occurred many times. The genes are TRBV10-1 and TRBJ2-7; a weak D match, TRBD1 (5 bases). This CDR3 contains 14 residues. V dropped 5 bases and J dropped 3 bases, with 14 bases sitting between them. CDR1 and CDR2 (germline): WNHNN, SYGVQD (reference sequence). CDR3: CASSPGQTFYEQYF. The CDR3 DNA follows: TGCGCCAGCAGTCCAGGACAAACGTTCTACGAGCAGTACTTC.

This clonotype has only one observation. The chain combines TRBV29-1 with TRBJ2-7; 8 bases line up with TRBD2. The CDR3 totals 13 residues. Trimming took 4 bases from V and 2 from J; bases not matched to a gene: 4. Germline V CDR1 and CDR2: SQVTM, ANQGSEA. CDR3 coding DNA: TGCAGCGTTGTTCCCGGGAGGGCCTACGAGCAGTACTTC. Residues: CSVVPGRAYEQYF.